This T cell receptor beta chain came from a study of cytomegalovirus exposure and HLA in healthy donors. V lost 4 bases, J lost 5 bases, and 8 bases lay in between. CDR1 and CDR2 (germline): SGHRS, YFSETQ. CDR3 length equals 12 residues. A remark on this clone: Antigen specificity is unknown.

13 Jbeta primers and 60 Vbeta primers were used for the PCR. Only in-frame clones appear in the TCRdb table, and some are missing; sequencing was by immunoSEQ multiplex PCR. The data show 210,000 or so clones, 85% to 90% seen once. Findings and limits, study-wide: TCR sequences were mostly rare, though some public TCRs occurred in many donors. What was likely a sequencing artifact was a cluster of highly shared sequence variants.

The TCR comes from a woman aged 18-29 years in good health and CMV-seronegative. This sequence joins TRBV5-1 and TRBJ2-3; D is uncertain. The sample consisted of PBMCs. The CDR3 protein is CASSARGDTQYF. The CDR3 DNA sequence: TGCGCCAGCAGCGCCCGAGGAGATACGCAGTATTTT.